This T cell receptor (beta chain) was recovered during a study of T cells in Graves' hyperthyroidism and ophthalmopathy. RNA transcripts served as the template for amplifying TCR beta CDR3 regions. The study used the HTBI primer set for a first-round RT-PCR of the TCR CDR3. In TCRdb, the multiplex PCR reads were re-called with MiXCR into one record per CDR3 protein. The sample has roughly 700,000 distinct CDR3 sequences, around 15% seen once. The CDR3 length is 18 residues. The J segment lost 0 bases and the V segment lost 6 bases, leaving 10 bases of the junction unmatched. Germline CDR1 LNHDA, CDR2 SQIVND (reference sequence). In its sample, this clonotype was seen many times. Antigen: not known. Together with thyroid ultrasound, orbital computed tomography, serum thyroxine and TRAb, clinical symptoms were used for diagnoses. Overall study findings and caveats: In blood, most of the thyroid clonotypes expanded above 0.001 were also present. In validation, the model predicted ophthalmopathy. These predictions came a median roughly 6 months before onset.

The origin of this receptor is a man aged 45-60 years with Graves' hyperthyroidism. V usage is TRBV19 and J usage is TRBJ2-1; 11 bases match TRBD1. Sample: blood. CDR3 amino acids: CASSNTGTGGFSYNEQFF. The CDR3 bases are TGTGCCAGTAGCAATACCGGGACAGGGGGTTTCTCCTACAATGAGCAGTTCTTC.